The rows below give T cell receptor beta chains drawn from one sample of a study of CD8+ T cells in alopecia areata. The table came from immunoSEQ multiplex PCR; TCRdb's copy has only in-frame clones and leaves some out. The table lists some 130,000 clones, 58% of them singletons. This specimen consisted of CD4+ T cells sorted from blood, obtained at week 0. These receptors were obtained from a human donor with alopecia areata. The CDR3 runs from the conserved cysteine through the conserved F or W. Each record gives: J gene, V gene, D gene, CDR3 protein. D genes are given only for firm matches.

j_call: TRBJ2-2; v_call: TRBV4-1; d_call: TRBD2; cdr3_aa: CASSQVPAGGTGELFF
j_call: TRBJ1-2; v_call: TRBV18; d_call: NA; cdr3_aa: CASSPSGINYYGYTF
j_call: TRBJ1-2; v_call: TRBV7-2; d_call: NA; cdr3_aa: CASSSGIGQGIVGYTF
j_call: TRBJ2-3; v_call: TRBV29-1; d_call: TRBD1; cdr3_aa: CSALQGVITDTQYF
j_call: TRBJ1-2; v_call: TRBV18; d_call: NA; cdr3_aa: CASSPGGSIGYTF
j_call: TRBJ2-5; v_call: TRBV9; d_call: NA; cdr3_aa: CASSGRQVGRETQYF
j_call: TRBJ2-2; v_call: TRBV18; d_call: NA; cdr3_aa: CASSPPVHTGELFF
j_call: TRBJ1-1; v_call: TRBV30; d_call: NA; cdr3_aa: CAWSKNTEAFF
j_call: TRBJ2-1; v_call: TRBV6-5; d_call: TRBD2; cdr3_aa: CASKTSGGAGEQFF
j_call: TRBJ2-7; v_call: TRBV5-1; d_call: NA; cdr3_aa: CASSTQGALTSEQYF
j_call: TRBJ1-1; v_call: TRBV30; d_call: NA; cdr3_aa: CAWSVRPAFF
j_call: TRBJ2-7; v_call: TRBV18; d_call: TRBD1; cdr3_aa: CASSPQGATYEQYF
j_call: TRBJ2-5; v_call: TRBV27; d_call: TRBD2; cdr3_aa: CASSLHPSGQETQYF
j_call: TRBJ2-3; v_call: TRBV7-2; d_call: TRBD2; cdr3_aa: CASRPSGGNTDTQYF
j_call: TRBJ2-6; v_call: TRBV2; d_call: TRBD1; cdr3_aa: CASSATGAGANVLTF
j_call: TRBJ2-4; v_call: TRBV19; d_call: NA; cdr3_aa: CASSGRVDAAKNIQYF
j_call: TRBJ2-3; v_call: TRBV5-1; d_call: TRBD2; cdr3_aa: CASSYLAGGPADTQYF
j_call: TRBJ1-2; v_call: TRBV20-1; d_call: NA; cdr3_aa: CSALNGYTF
j_call: TRBJ1-2; v_call: TRBV19; d_call: TRBD1; cdr3_aa: CASTARTGGLYGYTF
j_call: TRBJ1-1; v_call: TRBV29-1; d_call: NA; cdr3_aa: CSVEDQWGITEAFF
j_call: TRBJ1-1; v_call: TRBV30; d_call: NA; cdr3_aa: CAWSVAREAFF
j_call: TRBJ2-7; v_call: TRBV13; d_call: TRBD1; cdr3_aa: CASSQRQGSSYEQYF